This T cell receptor beta chain is drawn from a study of T-cell reconstitution after alpha-beta-depleted transplantation in children. This clonotype showed up many times. As yet, its antigen is unknown. Preparation of the TCRbeta library was carried out with unique molecular identifiers. MiXCR was run by TCRdb on the PCR reads, yielding one entry per CDR3 protein. Among hundreds of thousands of distinct CDR3 sequences listed, around 13% were seen once. The V gene lost 4 bases and the J gene lost 1 base, with 17 bases spanning the gap. The CDR3 extends over 16 amino acids. Study-wide results and caveats: Fresh T-cell production supplied most of the T-cell counts and diversity seen one year after transplant. By about two months after transplant, alpha-beta T cells reportedly arose from several hundred graft clones that had expanded.

The gene calls are TRBV12-3 or TRBV12-4 and TRBJ2-7; D unresolved. Here the sequenced sample was PBMCs, taken before TCRalphabeta/CD19-depleted stem cell transplant. This TCR derives from a girl aged 2-9 years with congenital amegakaryocytic thrombocytopenia, due to receive a stem cell transplant. For the CDR3, the DNA is TGTGCCAGCAGTTATCGGTTCCAGGCAGTTTCCTACGAGCAGTACTTC. It is translated as CASSYRFQAVSYEQYF.